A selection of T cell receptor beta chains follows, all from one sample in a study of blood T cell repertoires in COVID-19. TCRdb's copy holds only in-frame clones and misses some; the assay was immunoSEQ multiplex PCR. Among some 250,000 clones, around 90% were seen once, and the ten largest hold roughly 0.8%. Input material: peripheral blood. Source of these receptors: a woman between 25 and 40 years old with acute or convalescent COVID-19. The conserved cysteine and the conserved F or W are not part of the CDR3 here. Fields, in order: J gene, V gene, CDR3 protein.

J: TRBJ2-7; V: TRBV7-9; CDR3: ASSLRDGGEYEQY
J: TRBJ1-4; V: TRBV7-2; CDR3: ASSLVGGQGGTNEKLF
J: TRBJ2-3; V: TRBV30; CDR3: AWTRDRASTDTQY
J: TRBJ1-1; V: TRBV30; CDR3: AWSAGGLNTEAF
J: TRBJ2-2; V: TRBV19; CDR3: ASMAGPARAGELF
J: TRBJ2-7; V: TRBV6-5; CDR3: ASTARSYEQY
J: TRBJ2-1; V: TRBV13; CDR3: ASSLERSGPYNEQF
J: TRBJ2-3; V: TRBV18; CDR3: ASSPLGRGIGDTQY
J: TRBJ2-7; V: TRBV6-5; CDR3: ASRRQGGEQY
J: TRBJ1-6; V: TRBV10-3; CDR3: AISRTENNSPLH
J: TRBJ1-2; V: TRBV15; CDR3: ATSPGVGHDSHLLSGYT
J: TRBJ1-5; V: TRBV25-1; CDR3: ASGANGWNQPQH